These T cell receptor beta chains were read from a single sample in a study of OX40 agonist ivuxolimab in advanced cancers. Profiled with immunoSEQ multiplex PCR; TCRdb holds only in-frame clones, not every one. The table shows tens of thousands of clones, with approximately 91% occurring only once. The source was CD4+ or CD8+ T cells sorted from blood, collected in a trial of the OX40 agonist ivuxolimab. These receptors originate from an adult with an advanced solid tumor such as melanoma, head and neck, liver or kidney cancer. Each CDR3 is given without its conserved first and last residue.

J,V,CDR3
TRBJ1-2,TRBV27,ASSLGTGYGYT
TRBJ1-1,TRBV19,ASSPSPPGQKTNTEAF
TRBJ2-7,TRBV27,ASSLSGEQY
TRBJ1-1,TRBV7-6,ASSLGAGVNTEAF
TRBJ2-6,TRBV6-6,ASSYQGGANVLT
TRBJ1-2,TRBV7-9,ASSPGTVYGYT
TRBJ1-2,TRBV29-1,SVKGTYGYT
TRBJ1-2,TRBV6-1,ASSTQGGMYGYT
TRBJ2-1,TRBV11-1,ASSLLDRDPNEQF
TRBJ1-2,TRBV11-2,ASSRGTGDKVNYGYT
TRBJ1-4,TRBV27,ASTLAAGGDGKLF
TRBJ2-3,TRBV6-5,ASSSRWGRGRDTQY
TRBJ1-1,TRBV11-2,ASSLGPGQVGTEAF
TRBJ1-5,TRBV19,ASSIKGNSNQPQH
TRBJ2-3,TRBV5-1,ASSLGLTGGYTDTQY
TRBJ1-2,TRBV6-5,ASSYLDRARSYGYT
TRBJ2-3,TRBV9,ASSGQAVRGDTQY
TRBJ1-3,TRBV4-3,ASSQDFTGWGNTIY
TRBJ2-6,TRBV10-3,AISEAGKNSGANVLT
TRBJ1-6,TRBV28,ASSFLDSGNSPLH
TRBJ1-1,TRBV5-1,ASNSPEMNTEAF
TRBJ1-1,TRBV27,ASSLSPGNTEAF